This T cell receptor delta chain comes out of a study of gamma-delta T cells after stem cell transplantation. TCRdb re-called clones from the RT-PCR reads via CATT. The data show about 1,600 delta-chain clones, roughly 50% seen once. The germline CDR1 and CDR2 sequences are GEAIGNYY and EKD. The junction had 10 bases not matched to a gene; V was cut back by 1 base and J by 3 bases. CDR3 length: 18 amino acids. In its sample, this clone ranks as large. The sequenced material came from gamma-delta T cells. The receptor comes from a human donor. It is not recorded whose cells these are; they may come from a transplant donor. The chain carries TRDV2 and TRDJ1; 13 bases are a match to TRDD3. The CDR3 spells CACDTLLGDTRSADKLIF. The CDR3 DNA reads TGTGCCTGTGACACTCTACTGGGGGATACGCGGAGTGCCGATAAACTCATCTTT.